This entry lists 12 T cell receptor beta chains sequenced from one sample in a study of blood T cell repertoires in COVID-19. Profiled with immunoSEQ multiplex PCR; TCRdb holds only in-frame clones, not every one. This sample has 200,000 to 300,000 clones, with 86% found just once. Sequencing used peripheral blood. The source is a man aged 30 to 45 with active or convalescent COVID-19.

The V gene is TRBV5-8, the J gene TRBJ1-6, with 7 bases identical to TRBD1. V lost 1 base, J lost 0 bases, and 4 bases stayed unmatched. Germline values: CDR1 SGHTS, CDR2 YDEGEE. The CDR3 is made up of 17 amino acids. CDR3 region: CASSLTQGGSYNSPLHF. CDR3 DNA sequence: TGTGCCAGCAGCTTGACTCAGGGGGGCTCCTATAATTCACCCCTCCACTTT.

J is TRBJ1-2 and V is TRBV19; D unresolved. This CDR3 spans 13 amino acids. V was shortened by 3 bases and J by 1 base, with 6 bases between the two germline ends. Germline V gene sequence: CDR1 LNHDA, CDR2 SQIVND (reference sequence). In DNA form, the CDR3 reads TGTGCCAGTAGTATTGCAGTTAACTATGGCTACACCTTC. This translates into CASSIAVNYGYTF.

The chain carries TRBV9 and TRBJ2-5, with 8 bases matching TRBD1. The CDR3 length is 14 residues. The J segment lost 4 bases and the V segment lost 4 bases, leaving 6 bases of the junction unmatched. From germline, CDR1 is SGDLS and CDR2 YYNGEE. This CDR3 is CASSTRTGPETQYF. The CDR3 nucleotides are TGTGCCAGCAGCACCCGGACAGGGCCAGAGACCCAGTACTTC.

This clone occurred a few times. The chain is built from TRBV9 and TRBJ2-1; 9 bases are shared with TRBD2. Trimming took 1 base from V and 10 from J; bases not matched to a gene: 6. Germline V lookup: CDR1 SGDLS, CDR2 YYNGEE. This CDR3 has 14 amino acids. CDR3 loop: CASSVNTGTSEQFF. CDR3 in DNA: TGTGCCAGCAGCGTAAACACCGGGACTAGCGAGCAGTTCTTC. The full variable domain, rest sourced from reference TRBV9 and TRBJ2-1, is DSGVTQTPKHLITATGQRVTLRCSPRSGDLSVYWYQQSLDQGLQFLIQYYNGEERAKGNILERFSAQQFPDLHSELNLSSLELGDSALYFCASSVNTGTSEQFFGPGTRLTVL.

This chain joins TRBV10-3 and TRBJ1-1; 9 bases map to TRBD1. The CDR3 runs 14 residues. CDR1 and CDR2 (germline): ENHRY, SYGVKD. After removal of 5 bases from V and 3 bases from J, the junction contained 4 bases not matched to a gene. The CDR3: CAISQGQGDTEAFF. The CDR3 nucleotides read TGTGCCATCAGTCAGGGACAGGGTGACACTGAAGCTTTCTTT.

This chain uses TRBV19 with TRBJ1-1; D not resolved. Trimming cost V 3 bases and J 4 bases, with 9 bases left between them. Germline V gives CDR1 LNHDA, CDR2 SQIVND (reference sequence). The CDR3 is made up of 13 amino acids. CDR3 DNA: TGTGCCAGTAGTATGGCCGGGAGCACTGAAGCTTTCTTT. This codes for CASSMAGSTEAFF.

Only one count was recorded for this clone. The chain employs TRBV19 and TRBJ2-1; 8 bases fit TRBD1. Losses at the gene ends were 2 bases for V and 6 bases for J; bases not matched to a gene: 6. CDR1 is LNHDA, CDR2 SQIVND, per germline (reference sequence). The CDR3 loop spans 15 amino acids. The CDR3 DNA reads TGTGCCAGTAGTATACCGGACAGGGTTGGCAATGAGCAGTTCTTC. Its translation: CASSIPDRVGNEQFF. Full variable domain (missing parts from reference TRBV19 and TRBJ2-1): DGGITQSPKYLFRKEGQNVTLSCEQNLNHDAMYWYRQDPGQGLRLIYYSQIVNDFQKGDIAEGYSVSREKKESFPLTVTSAQKNPTAFYLCASSIPDRVGNEQFFGPGTRLTVL.

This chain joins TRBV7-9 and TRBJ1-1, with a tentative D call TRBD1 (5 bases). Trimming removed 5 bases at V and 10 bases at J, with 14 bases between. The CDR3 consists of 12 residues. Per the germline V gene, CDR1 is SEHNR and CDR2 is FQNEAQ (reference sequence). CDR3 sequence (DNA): TGTGCCAGCAGCCTACTCGGGGGGGTAGCTTTCTTT. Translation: CASSLLGGVAFF.

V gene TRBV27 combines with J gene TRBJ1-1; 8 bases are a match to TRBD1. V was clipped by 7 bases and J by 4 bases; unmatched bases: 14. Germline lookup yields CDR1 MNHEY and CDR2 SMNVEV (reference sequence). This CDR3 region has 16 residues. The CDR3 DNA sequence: TGTGCCAGCAACGTGAATATGGACAGGGTGGGCACTGAAGCTTTCTTT. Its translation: CASNVNMDRVGTEAFF.

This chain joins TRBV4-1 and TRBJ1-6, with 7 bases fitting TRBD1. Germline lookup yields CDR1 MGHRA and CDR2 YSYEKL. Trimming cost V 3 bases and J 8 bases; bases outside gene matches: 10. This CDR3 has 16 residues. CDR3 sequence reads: CASSHLAGGRDSPLHF. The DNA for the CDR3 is TGCGCCAGCAGCCATTTGGCAGGGGGTCGAGATTCACCCCTCCACTTT.

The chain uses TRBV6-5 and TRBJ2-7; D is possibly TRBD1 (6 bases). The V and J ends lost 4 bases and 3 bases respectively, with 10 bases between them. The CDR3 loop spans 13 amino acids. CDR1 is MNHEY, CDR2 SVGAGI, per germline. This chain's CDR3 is CASSSARGYEQYF. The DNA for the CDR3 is TGTGCCAGCAGTTCCGCCAGGGGCTACGAGCAGTACTTC.

The CDR3 region has the DNA TGTGCCAGCAGCGCCCGGGGTAGCGGGGGCTCACGGGGGGCCCAGTACTTC. This translates into CASSARGSGGSRGAQYF. V is TRBV7-8 and J is TRBJ2-5, with 9 nucleotides matching TRBD2. The CDR3 has 17 residues. Trimming at V came to 5 bases and at J to 9 bases, leaving 19 bases not matched to a gene. Germline V lookup: CDR1 SGHVS, CDR2 FQNEAQ.